The clone carrying this T cell receptor beta chain has more than one count but fewer than ten. PCR involved 60 Vbeta and 13 Jbeta primers. TCRdb's copy holds only in-frame clones and misses some; the assay was immunoSEQ multiplex PCR. The sample carries some 90,000 clones, under 85% recorded once. This entry is derived from a study of cytomegalovirus exposure and HLA in healthy donors. Germline-derived CDR1 and CDR2 are SGHVS and FQNEAQ. Deletions cut 2 bases from V and 6 bases from J, with 10 bases between. The CDR3 covers 13 residues. The J gene is TRBJ1-1, the V gene TRBV7-8, with D hard to call. This receptor was obtained from a boy aged 10-17 years in good health and CMV-seronegative. The sample taken for sequencing was PBMCs. CDR3 in amino acids: CASSLYGGPEAFF. In nucleotides, the CDR3 is TGTGCCAGCAGCTTATACGGAGGTCCTGAAGCTTTCTTT.